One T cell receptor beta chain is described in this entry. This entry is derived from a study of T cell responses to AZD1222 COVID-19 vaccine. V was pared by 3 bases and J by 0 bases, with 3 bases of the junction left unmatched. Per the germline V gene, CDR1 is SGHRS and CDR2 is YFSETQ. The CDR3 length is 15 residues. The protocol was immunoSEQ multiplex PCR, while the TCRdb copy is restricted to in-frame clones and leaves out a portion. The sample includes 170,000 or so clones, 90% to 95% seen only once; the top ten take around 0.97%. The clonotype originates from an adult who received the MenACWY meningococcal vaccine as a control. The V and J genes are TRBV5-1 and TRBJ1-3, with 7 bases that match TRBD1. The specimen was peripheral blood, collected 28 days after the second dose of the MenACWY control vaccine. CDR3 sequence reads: CASSSGTASGNTIYF. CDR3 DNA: TGCGCCAGCAGCTCCGGGACAGCCTCTGGAAACACCATATATTTT.